The present T cell receptor (beta chain) was sequenced within a study of T cell responses to AZD1222 COVID-19 vaccine (dated by TCRdb to 2020 to 2023). Regarding the study in general: AZD1222 recipients given second doses at about 4 weeks or at about 12 weeks were pooled, since spike-specific TCR depth and breadth were not found to differ between the two schedules. Trial participants were enrolled into age subgroups of 18-55, 56-69 and 70-plus years, which contained approximately 150, 28 and 58 TCR-sequenced participants, respectively. TCR sequencing covered over 230 trial participants: nearly 210 given two doses of AZD1222 and approximately 26 given two doses of MenACWY control vaccine. The paper's findings and limits, for the study overall: Vaccine-associated CD4 TCRs spanned the whole spike protein, with dominant responses in regions 160-218 and 743-854. Nearly half of unique spike-specific TCRs reportedly recognized epitopes outside regions mutated in the B.1.351 and B.1.1.7 variants. Spike-specific TCR breadth and depth rose significantly after two AZD1222 doses compared with day 0 and with MenACWY recipients. In the small 56-69-year group, the increase in depth fell short of significance, most likely because of low power. Conclusions about previously exposed vaccinees were limited because only a handful of AZD1222 recipients were SARS-CoV-2 seropositive at baseline. Most participants were white British and females outnumbered males, and the authors suggested that clonal diversity may have been underestimated. Because no day 14 peak-response samples were available, repertoires were characterized only after the peak T cell response.

V loses 1 base of germline sequence and J loses 1 base, and the interval between the two ends is 7 bases. As encoded in the germline V gene (reference sequence), CDR1 is PRHDT while CDR2 is FYEKMQ. Its CDR3 holds 14 amino acids, cysteine through phenylalanine. CDR3 DNA only is kept here, 42 bases in frame from base 1. The CDR3 regions of human TCRbeta chains were analyzed by immunosequencing. In the paper's pipeline: Repertoire TCRs were checked for matches against a reference library of SARS-CoV-2-specific TCRs that had been generated using the MIRA antigen-specificity platform. Breadth was defined as the fraction of unique TCRs that were SARS-CoV-2-associated, and depth was defined as the fraction of total T cells that were SARS-CoV-2-associated. Using the MIRA data, each spike-specific TCR was assigned both to the spike region to which the TCR was reactive and to a CD4 or CD8 class. Log10-transformed breadth and depth values were compared by one-way ANOVA with Sidak's multiple comparisons tests. TCRdb's version of the immuneACCESS table is confined to in-frame rearrangements and falls short of the full clone set. An unresolved V gene accounts for under half of the shortfall where checked; the remainder is of unknown origin. V and J calls and clone size are those listed in that table; D and trimming were worked out from the DNA. In all, the sample holds roughly 100,000 clones, and roughly nine tenths of those were seen once. 4% to 6% of the sample is held by the ten biggest clonotypes.

The meaning of the sample's time point label: baseline before first vaccination. Vaccinee samples came from UK trials COV001 and COV002, including a single-blind randomized controlled phase 2/3 trial of AZD1222 (ChAdOx1 nCoV-19) in healthy adults. Trial participant PBMC samples were collected at day 0 and day 28 after the second dose for TCRbeta chain sequencing. Worth noting for this clone: Its antigen is unknown. The sample holds no much larger clone one base away, and base qualities are not on file.

This clonotype was sampled from an adult in good health. This receptor chain uses TRBV13 and TRBJ1-1, with no confident D gene call. The sample in question was peripheral blood, obtained on day 0 of AZD1222 vaccination. The sequenced DNA: TGTGCCAGCAGCTTAGAGGGTAAGAACACTGAAGCTTTCTTT. This codes for CASSLEGKNTEAFF.